These T cell receptor beta chains were read from a single sample in a study of Graves' ophthalmopathy and Graves' hyperthyroidism. From the multiplex PCR reads, TCRdb called clonotypes with MiXCR, one entry per CDR3 protein. The data hold 350,000 to 400,000 distinct CDR3 sequences, with about 16% observed a single time. Material for sequencing was peripheral blood. The receptor source for this set is a woman between 18 and 30 years old with Graves' ophthalmopathy. The CDR3 runs from the conserved cysteine through the conserved F or W. Each record gives: J gene, V gene, CDR3 length, D gene, CDR3 protein. The D gene is left open where the match is weak.

J: TRBJ2-7; V: TRBV7-9; length: 14; D: NA; CDR3: CASKHAGHSYEQYF
J: TRBJ1-1; V: TRBV3-1; length: 16; D: NA; CDR3: CASSLWGDLNFLYAFF
J: TRBJ1-1; V: TRBV28; length: 15; D: TRBD1; CDR3: CASSWDRGLNTEAFF
J: TRBJ2-7; V: TRBV2; length: 12; D: TRBD2; CDR3: CASRRTREEQYF
J: TRBJ2-7; V: TRBV4-3; length: 15; D: TRBD2; CDR3: CASSQAPAGDYEQYF
J: TRBJ2-7; V: TRBV6-2/TRBV6-3; length: 15; D: NA; CDR3: CASSLSGRPTYEQYF
J: TRBJ1-5; V: TRBV12-3/TRBV12-4; length: 16; D: TRBD1; CDR3: CASSRRGQGAIYPQHF
J: TRBJ2-7; V: TRBV2; length: 15; D: NA; CDR3: CASSGTGFISYEQYF
J: TRBJ1-5; V: TRBV19; length: 15; D: TRBD1; CDR3: CASTPDRGRNQPQHF
J: TRBJ1-5; V: TRBV6-1; length: 16; D: TRBD1; CDR3: CASSERTGASNQPQHF
J: TRBJ1-1; V: TRBV6-2/TRBV6-3; length: 10; D: NA; CDR3: CASITKEAFF
J: TRBJ2-7; V: TRBV4-2; length: 13; D: TRBD1; CDR3: CASSPRQGNEQYF
J: TRBJ1-5; V: TRBV6-2/TRBV6-3; length: 12; D: NA; CDR3: CASSSWAGPQHF
J: TRBJ1-3; V: TRBV28; length: 16; D: NA; CDR3: CASSSYRALSGNTIYF
J: TRBJ2-5; V: TRBV7-2; length: 15; D: NA; CDR3: CASSLAGAIQETQYF
J: TRBJ2-3; V: TRBV7-3; length: 16; D: NA; CDR3: CASSLFIRGGTDTQYF
J: TRBJ2-7; V: TRBV12-3/TRBV12-4; length: 14; D: NA; CDR3: CASSPVEVGYEQYF
J: TRBJ2-5; V: TRBV12-3/TRBV12-4; length: 13; D: NA; CDR3: CASSIQGWETQYF
J: TRBJ2-7; V: TRBV18; length: 14; D: NA; CDR3: CASSPIRTVYEQYF
J: TRBJ1-1; V: TRBV5-4; length: 13; D: NA; CDR3: CASSRQLNTEAFF
J: TRBJ1-6; V: TRBV11-2; length: 15; D: NA; CDR3: CASSADTGLNSPLHF
J: TRBJ1-2; V: TRBV7-6; length: 15; D: TRBD1; CDR3: CASSLGGQFNYGYTF
J: TRBJ2-2; V: TRBV27; length: 17; D: TRBD1; CDR3: CASSFGTGGPNTGELFF
J: TRBJ1-5; V: TRBV7-2; length: 19; D: TRBD1; CDR3: CASSSPPGQGHYSNQPQHF
J: TRBJ2-5; V: TRBV5-1; length: 16; D: TRBD2; CDR3: CASSSGGLAGAETQYF
J: TRBJ1-5; V: TRBV20-1; length: 13; D: TRBD1; CDR3: CSASQGVNQPQHF
J: TRBJ1-1; V: TRBV29-1; length: 13; D: NA; CDR3: CSSAPQGNTEAFF
J: TRBJ2-5; V: TRBV7-2; length: 16; D: NA; CDR3: CASSLLLVGRQETQYF
J: TRBJ2-5; V: TRBV6-5; length: 15; D: TRBD1; CDR3: CASSHWTGTQETQYF
J: TRBJ1-6; V: TRBV2; length: 14; D: NA; CDR3: CASSEGTWDSPLHF
J: TRBJ2-2; V: TRBV6-1; length: 14; D: NA; CDR3: CASTRQQNTGELLF
J: TRBJ1-5; V: TRBV7-2; length: 15; D: NA; CDR3: CASSLANRDDQPQHF
J: TRBJ1-1; V: TRBV19; length: 16; D: NA; CDR3: CASSPPPGGGRTEAFF
J: TRBJ1-1; V: TRBV20-1; length: 14; D: NA; CDR3: CSAREKLRGTEAFF
J: TRBJ2-2; V: TRBV13; length: 18; D: TRBD2; CDR3: CASSPGLAGGRHTGELFF
J: TRBJ1-1; V: TRBV28; length: 14; D: NA; CDR3: CASSLVGPNTEAFF
J: TRBJ2-5; V: TRBV19; length: 14; D: TRBD2; CDR3: CASSMSGSTETQYF
J: TRBJ1-2; V: TRBV28; length: 13; D: TRBD1; CDR3: CASRPGGARGYTF
J: TRBJ2-6; V: TRBV9; length: 17; D: TRBD1; CDR3: CASSLGTVVSGANVLTF
J: TRBJ2-7; V: TRBV2; length: 16; D: NA; CDR3: CATGGRGPGDSYEQYF
J: TRBJ2-5; V: TRBV7-9; length: 14; D: TRBD2; CDR3: CASTASGRRETQYF
J: TRBJ1-2; V: TRBV24-1; length: 13; D: NA; CDR3: CATSDLTGNGYTF
J: TRBJ2-5; V: TRBV12-3/TRBV12-4; length: 13; D: NA; CDR3: CASTDWLQETQYF
J: TRBJ1-5; V: TRBV11-2; length: 16; D: TRBD1; CDR3: CASSLRDRGGDQPQHF
J: TRBJ1-1; V: TRBV12-3/TRBV12-4; length: 16; D: TRBD1; CDR3: CASSLLDRGLGTEAFF
J: TRBJ2-7; V: TRBV20-1; length: 12; D: NA; CDR3: CSARKSLGEQYF
J: TRBJ2-7; V: TRBV4-2; length: 15; D: TRBD2; CDR3: CASSPLGGPSYEQYF
J: TRBJ1-3; V: TRBV7-6; length: 14; D: NA; CDR3: CASSFFAQGNTIYF
J: TRBJ1-2; V: TRBV3-1; length: 18; D: NA; CDR3: CASSHYGVGRGLNYGYTF
J: TRBJ2-5; V: TRBV6-5; length: 16; D: TRBD2; CDR3: CASSYGQAGGQETQYF
J: TRBJ2-7; V: TRBV10-3; length: 13; D: TRBD1; CDR3: CAIRGTGGNEQYF
J: TRBJ2-7; V: TRBV6-1; length: 13; D: TRBD2; CDR3: CASSGGRVGEQYF
J: TRBJ1-6; V: TRBV15; length: 13; D: NA; CDR3: CATSRDRASPLHF
J: TRBJ1-5; V: TRBV28; length: 12; D: NA; CDR3: CASRGGDQPQHF
J: TRBJ2-5; V: TRBV20-1; length: 15; D: TRBD2; CDR3: CSASRLAGGQETQYF